This T cell receptor (beta chain) was recorded in a study of T cells in Graves' hyperthyroidism and ophthalmopathy. CDR1 and CDR2 from the germline V gene are SGDLS and YYNGEE. Trimming shortened V by 2 bases and J by 2 bases, and 8 bases separated the two germline ends. The CDR3 has 13 amino acids. RNA transcripts yielded amplified TCR beta CDR3 regions. The HTBI set primed first-round TCR CDR3 RT-PCR. MiXCR, run by TCRdb on the multiplex PCR reads, gives a single entry per CDR3 protein. Among 620,000 or so distinct CDR3 sequences listed, about 14% were seen once. This clonotype was detected many times.

Sequencing was done on a sample of blood. J is TRBJ2-7 and V is TRBV9; D perhaps matches TRBD2 (6 bases). The receptor comes from a woman between 45 and 65 years old with Graves' ophthalmopathy. CDR3 region: CASSVGGTYEQYF. Written as DNA, the CDR3 is TGTGCCAGCAGCGTCGGGGGAACCTACGAGCAGTACTTC.